Listed here are 9 T cell receptor beta chains from one sample, sequenced in a study of T cell responses to AZD1222 COVID-19 vaccine. Only in-frame clones appear in the TCRdb table, and some are missing; sequencing was by immunoSEQ multiplex PCR. The sample lists approximately 150,000 clones, approximately 86% occurring once. Specimen: peripheral blood, collected on day 0 of AZD1222 vaccination. Source of these receptors: an adult in good health.

The genes are TRBV7-9 and TRBJ2-7, with 7 bases that match TRBD2. The CDR3 consists of 16 residues. The germline V gene has CDR1 SEHNR and CDR2 FQNEAQ (reference sequence). V was clipped by 1 base and J by 0 bases; unmatched bases: 6. The CDR3 here is CASSLGPSGLSYEQYF. The CDR3 region has the DNA TGTGCCAGCAGCTTAGGCCCTAGCGGCCTCTCCTACGAGCAGTACTTC.

This sequence joins TRBV7-7 and TRBJ2-7; 10 positions match TRBD2. The J segment lost 7 bases and the V segment lost 5 bases, leaving 8 bases of the junction unmatched. Per germline, CDR1 SSHAT and CDR2 FNYEAQ (reference sequence). The CDR3 covers 14 residues. The CDR3 nucleotides read TGTGCCAGCAGCCTCAGCGGGAGGGCCGGGGAGCAGTACTTC. Its protein is CASSLSGRAGEQYF.

This clone was recorded once. This chain uses TRBV11-3 with TRBJ2-1; 7 bases align to TRBD2. This CDR3 spans 14 amino acids. J lost 5 bases, V lost 6 bases, and 7 bases had no gene match. The germline V gene has CDR1 SGHNT and CDR2 YENEEA. The DNA of the CDR3 is TGTGCCAGCAGTAGGGGCGGGAGTCACAATGAGCAGTTCTTC. It translates to CASSRGGSHNEQFF.

This clone was detected a few times. The rearrangement uses TRBV18 and TRBJ1-6; D unclear. The length of the CDR3 is 16 residues. The V end was cut by 3 bases, the J end by 0 bases, with 9 bases between. CDR1 and CDR2 from the germline V gene are KGHSH and LQKENI. CDR3 residues: CASSPRSSSYNSPLHF. The DNA for the CDR3 is TGTGCCAGCTCACCCCGCAGCAGCTCCTATAATTCACCCCTCCACTTT.

The chain employs TRBV7-9 and TRBJ1-2; D ambiguous. V was trimmed by 4 bases and J by 3 bases, leaving 12 bases between them. CDR1 and CDR2 (germline): SEHNR, FQNEAQ (reference sequence). The CDR3 has 14 residues. This CDR3 is CASSSLDTYYGYTF. As DNA, the CDR3 is TGTGCCAGCAGCTCGCTTGACACCTACTATGGCTACACCTTC.

The rearrangement links TRBV3-1 (or the pseudogene TRBV3-2) to TRBJ2-5; 10 nucleotides match TRBD1. CDR1 and CDR2 (germline): LGHDT, YNNKEL (reference sequence). Trimming cost V 7 bases and J 5 bases; bases outside gene matches: 10. The CDR3 sequence is 15 residues long. As DNA, the CDR3 is TGTGCCAGCACGGCCGGGACAGGGGTTCCGGAGACCCAGTACTTC. As protein: CASTAGTGVPETQYF.

On this clone: This sample includes further DNA sequences coding for the same CDR3. The chain has TRBV7-8 and TRBJ1-1; D is undetermined. This CDR3 comprises 13 residues. In germline, CDR1 is SGHVS, CDR2 FQNEAQ. Trimming took 1 base from V and 1 from J, leaving 4 bases between them. DNA for the CDR3: TGTGCCAGCAGCTTAGTAAGGAACACTGAAGCTTTCTTT. Its protein is CASSLVRNTEAFF.

The rearrangement links TRBV29-1 to TRBJ2-7; 7 bases are shared with TRBD2. Germline values: CDR1 SQVTM, CDR2 ANQGSEA. The ends lost 7 bases at V and 2 bases at J; junction bases unmatched: 5. The CDR3 length is 12 residues. The DNA for the CDR3 is TGCAGCGGGCGGGGGTTCCCCTACGAGCAGTACTTC. Protein sequence: CSGRGFPYEQYF.

This clone showed up just once. The chain joins TRBV28 to TRBJ1-1; tentatively, D is TRBD1 (6 bases). Trimming removed 5 bases at V and 5 bases at J, with 15 bases between. The germline V gene has CDR1 MDHEN and CDR2 SYDVKM. This CDR3 comprises 14 residues. The chain's CDR3 is CASSTRGGRTEAFF. In nucleotides, the CDR3 is TGTGCCAGCAGTACGCGAGGGGGGCGGACTGAAGCTTTCTTT. Full variable domain (remainder filled in from reference TRBV28 and TRBJ1-1): DVKVTQSSRYLVKRTGEKVFLECVQDMDHENMFWYRQDPGLGLRLIYFSYDVKMKEKGDIPEGYSVSREKKERFSLILESASTNQTSMYLCASSTRGGRTEAFFGQGTRLTVV.